The sequence of this TCR beta chain was determined in a study of technical replicates of blood from a few donors. Method: immunoSEQ multiplex PCR; TCRdb's copy keeps in-frame clones and lacks some. The data hold some 77,000 clones, with approximately 93% observed a single time. This CDR3 region has 14 residues. Per the germline V gene, CDR1 is SEHNR and CDR2 is FQNEAQ (reference sequence). J gave up 4 bases and V 4 bases, and 6 bases lay outside the gene matches. The rearrangement uses TRBV7-9 and TRBJ2-7; 8 bases are shared with TRBD1. The TCR was taken from a human donor in good health. Sequences were obtained from T cells isolated from PBMCs. The CDR3 DNA follows: TGTGCCAGCAGCTCCAACAGGGGGGAATACGAGCAGTACTTC. It specifies CASSSNRGEYEQYF.